This T cell receptor beta chain appears in the sequencing data of a study of blood T cell repertoires in COVID-19. Across the study: Acute-phase and convalescent COVID-19 samples originated in the United States, Italy and Spain. In each case, the material was cDNA or gDNA derived from T cells, B-cell-depleted T cells, or PBMCs.

This clone has only one observation. As processed by the authors: Amplifying reference gene primers gave estimates of nucleated cell counts. Assay used: immunoSEQ multiplex PCR; TCRdb lists only in-frame clones, some missing. The V and J calls and the clone size are those of that table, but D and trimming were determined from the DNA. In the table there are 15,000 or so clones, 80% to 90% of which are singletons. CDR3 length: 20 residues. With 3 bases removed from V and 1 base from J, the gap between germline ends came to 24 bases. Per germline, CDR1 LNHDA and CDR2 SQIVND (reference sequence). This chain links TRBV19 with TRBJ2-2, with a weak D call TRBD2 (5 bases). Material for sequencing was peripheral blood. This clonotype was obtained from a middle-aged man with active COVID-19. The CDR3: CASSMSIWTVKTMNTGELFF. For the CDR3, the DNA is TGTGCCAGTAGTATGTCAATCTGGACTGTTAAAACAATGAACACCGGGGAGCTGTTTTTT.